This TCR beta chain derives from a study of blood T cell repertoires in COVID-19. Across about two dozen US areas, participants ranged in age from roughly 18 to 95 years. Cohorts were based on clinical histories the participants reported. Original processing methods: Reference gene primer amplification yielded estimated nucleated cell counts. Some clones are missing from TCRdb's copy, which holds only in-frame ones; the method was immunoSEQ multiplex PCR. Clonal size and the V and J genes are those of that table, whereas D and trimming came from the DNA. The table records 200,000 to 250,000 clones, just under 85% of them present only once. The CDR3 consists of 15 residues. CDR1 is MNHEY and CDR2 is SVGAGI in the germline V gene. The V gene lost 0 bases and the J gene lost 7 bases, with 16 bases spanning the gap.

The sample consisted of PBMCs or T cells enriched from blood (not recorded which). The V call is TRBV6-5, the J call TRBJ2-7; no reliable D call. This TCR was sampled from a woman between 35 and 50 years old with acute COVID-19. The DNA of the CDR3 is TGTGCCAGCAGTTACTCAGGTCGCACTACTGGTGAGCAGTACTTC. Translating gives CASSYSGRTTGEQYF.